A few counts support the clone carrying this T cell receptor beta chain. Its target is not known. After CD4 positive bead selection, the CD4-negative fraction gave CD8 T cells. An equimolar mix of two oligonucleotides served as the beta constant-region primer for TRBC1 and TRBC2. Ligation attached a single-stranded oligonucleotide with a 12-nucleotide UMI and the SP2 primer to the cDNA 3' end. TCRdb re-called the UMI-ligation and nested PCR reads with MiXCR, one entry per CDR3 protein. This table holds tens of thousands of distinct CDR3 sequences, roughly 13% found once. This sample is part of a study of naive and memory T cell subsets. Study-level points and caveats: Diversity fell and Gini index rose from naive through CM, EM, EMRA.

The CDR3 covers 14 residues. Germline CDR1 is SEHNR and CDR2 is FQNEAQ (reference sequence). J was trimmed by 6 bases and V by 6 bases; bases with no gene match: 5. This chain joins TRBV7-9 and TRBJ1-5; 10 bases agree with TRBD1. Sequencing was done on a sample of central memory CD4+ T cells from blood. The sequence derives from a human donor in good health. In DNA form, the CDR3 reads TGTGCCAGCAGTCCGGGACAGGGGTTTCAGCCCCAGCATTTT. Amino acid sequence: CASSPGQGFQPQHF.